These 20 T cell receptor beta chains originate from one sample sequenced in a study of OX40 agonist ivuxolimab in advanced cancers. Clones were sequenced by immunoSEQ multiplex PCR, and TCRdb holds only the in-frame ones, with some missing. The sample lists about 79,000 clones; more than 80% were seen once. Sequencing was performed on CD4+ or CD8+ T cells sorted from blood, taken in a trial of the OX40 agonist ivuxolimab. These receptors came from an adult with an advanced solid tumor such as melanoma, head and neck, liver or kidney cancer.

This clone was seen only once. The CDR3: CASSPSTGPNEKLFF. The CDR3 DNA is TGTGCCAGTAGTCCCTCGACAGGGCCTAATGAAAAACTGTTTTTT. The V and J genes are TRBV19 and TRBJ1-4, with TRBD1 matching 7 bases. Per the germline V gene, CDR1 is LNHDA and CDR2 is SQIVND (reference sequence). The ends lost 5 bases at V and 3 bases at J; junction bases unmatched: 6. This CDR3 contains 15 residues.

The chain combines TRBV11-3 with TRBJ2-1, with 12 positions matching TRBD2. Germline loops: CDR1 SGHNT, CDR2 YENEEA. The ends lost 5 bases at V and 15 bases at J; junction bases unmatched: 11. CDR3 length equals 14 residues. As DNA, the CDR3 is TGTGCCAGCAGCACCCGGACTAGCGGGACATGGCGGTTCTTC. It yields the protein CASSTRTSGTWRFF. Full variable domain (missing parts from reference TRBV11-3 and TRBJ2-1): EAGVVQSPRYKIIEKKQPVAFWCNPISGHNTLYWYLQNLGQGPELLIRYENEEAVDDSQLPKDRFSAERLKGVDSTLKIQPAELGDSAVYLCASSTRTSGTWRFFGPGTRLTVL.

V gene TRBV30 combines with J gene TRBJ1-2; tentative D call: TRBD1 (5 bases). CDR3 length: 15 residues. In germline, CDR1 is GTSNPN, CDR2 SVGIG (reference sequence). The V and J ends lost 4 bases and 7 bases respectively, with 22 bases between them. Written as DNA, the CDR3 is TGTGCCTGGATCGGACCGGGACCTAGGGTATTTGGCTACACCTTC. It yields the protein CAWIGPGPRVFGYTF.

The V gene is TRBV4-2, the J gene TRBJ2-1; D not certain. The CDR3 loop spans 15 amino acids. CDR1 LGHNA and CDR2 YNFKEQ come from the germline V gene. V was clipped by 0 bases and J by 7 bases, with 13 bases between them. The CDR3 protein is CASSQDEQPENEQFF. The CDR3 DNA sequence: TGTGCCAGCAGCCAAGACGAGCAACCTGAAAATGAGCAGTTCTTC.

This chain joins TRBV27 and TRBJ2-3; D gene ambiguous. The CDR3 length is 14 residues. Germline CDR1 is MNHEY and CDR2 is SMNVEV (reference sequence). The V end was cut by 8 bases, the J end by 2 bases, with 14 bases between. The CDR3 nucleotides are TGTGCCAGCCAACCACAGCGATCCACAGATACGCAGTATTTT. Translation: CASQPQRSTDTQYF.

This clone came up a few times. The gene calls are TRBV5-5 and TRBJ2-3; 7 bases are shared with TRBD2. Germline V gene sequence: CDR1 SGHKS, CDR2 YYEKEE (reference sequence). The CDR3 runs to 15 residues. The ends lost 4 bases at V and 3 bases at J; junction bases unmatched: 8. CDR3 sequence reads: CASSARGVPTDTQYF. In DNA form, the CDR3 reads TGTGCCAGCAGCGCCCGGGGGGTCCCAACAGATACGCAGTATTTT.

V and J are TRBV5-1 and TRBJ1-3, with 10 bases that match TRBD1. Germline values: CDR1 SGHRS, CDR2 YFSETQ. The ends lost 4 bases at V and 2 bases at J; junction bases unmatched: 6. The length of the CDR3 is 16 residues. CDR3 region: CASSPRDRGTGNTIYF. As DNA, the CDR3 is TGCGCCAGCAGCCCCCGGGACAGGGGAACTGGAAACACCATATATTTT. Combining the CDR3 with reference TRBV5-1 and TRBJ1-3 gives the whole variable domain KAGVTQTPRYLIKTRGQQVTLSCSPISGHRSVSWYQQTPGQGLQFLFEYFSETQRNKGNFPGRFSGRQFSNSRSEMNVSTLELGDSALYLCASSPRDRGTGNTIYFGEGSWLTVV.

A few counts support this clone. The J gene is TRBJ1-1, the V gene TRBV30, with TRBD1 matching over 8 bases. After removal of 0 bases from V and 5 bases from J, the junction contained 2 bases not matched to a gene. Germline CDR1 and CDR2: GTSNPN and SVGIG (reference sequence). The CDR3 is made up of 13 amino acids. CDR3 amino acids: CAWSVTGGTEAFF. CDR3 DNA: TGTGCCTGGAGTGTAACAGGGGGTACTGAAGCTTTCTTT.

This CDR3 reads CASSRRGSEAFF. For the CDR3, the DNA is TGTGCCAGCAGCCGTCGGGGCTCTGAAGCTTTCTTT. This chain joins TRBV6-5 and TRBJ1-1, with a tentative D call TRBD1 (5 bases). Between the trimmed V and J ends, which lost 6 bases and 6 bases, there was a span of 11 bases. The V gene's germline CDR1 is MNHEY and CDR2 SVGAGI. This CDR3 contains 12 residues.

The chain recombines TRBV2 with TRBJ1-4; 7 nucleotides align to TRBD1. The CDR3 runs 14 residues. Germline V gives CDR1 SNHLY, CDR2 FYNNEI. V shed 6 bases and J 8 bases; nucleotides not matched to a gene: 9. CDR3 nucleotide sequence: TGTGCCAGCAGCCCAGACAGGGCACAGGAAAAACTGTTTTTT. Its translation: CASSPDRAQEKLFF.

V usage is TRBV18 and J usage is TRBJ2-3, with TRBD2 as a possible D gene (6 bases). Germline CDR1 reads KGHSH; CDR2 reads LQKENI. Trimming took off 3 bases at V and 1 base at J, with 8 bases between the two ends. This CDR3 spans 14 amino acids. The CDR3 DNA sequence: TGTGCCAGCTCACCGGGACTCGGCACAGATACGCAGTATTTT. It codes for CASSPGLGTDTQYF.

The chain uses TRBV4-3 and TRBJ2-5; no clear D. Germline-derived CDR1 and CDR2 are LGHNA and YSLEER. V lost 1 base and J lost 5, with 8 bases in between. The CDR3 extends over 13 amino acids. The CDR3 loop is CASSQGLTETQYF. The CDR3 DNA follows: TGCGCCAGCAGCCAAGGTCTAACGGAGACCCAGTACTTC.

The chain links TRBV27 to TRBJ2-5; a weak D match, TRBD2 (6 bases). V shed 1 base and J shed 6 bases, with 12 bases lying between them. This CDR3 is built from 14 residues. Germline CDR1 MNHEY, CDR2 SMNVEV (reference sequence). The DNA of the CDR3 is TGTGCCAGCAGTTTATACAGGAGGGCAAAGACCCAGTACTTC. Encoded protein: CASSLYRRAKTQYF.

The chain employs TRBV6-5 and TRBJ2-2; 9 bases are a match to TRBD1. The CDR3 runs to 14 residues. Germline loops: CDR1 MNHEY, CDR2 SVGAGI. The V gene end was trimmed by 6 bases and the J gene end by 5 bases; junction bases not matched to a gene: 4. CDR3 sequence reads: CASRQGARTGELFF. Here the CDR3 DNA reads TGTGCCAGCAGACAGGGGGCGCGAACCGGGGAGCTGTTTTTT.

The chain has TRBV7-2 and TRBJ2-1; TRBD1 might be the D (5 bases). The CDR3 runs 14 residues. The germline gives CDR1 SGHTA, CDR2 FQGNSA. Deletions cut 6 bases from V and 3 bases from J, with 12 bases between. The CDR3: CASRLPGHYNEQFF. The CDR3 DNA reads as TGTGCCAGCAGGTTACCAGGGCACTACAATGAGCAGTTCTTC.

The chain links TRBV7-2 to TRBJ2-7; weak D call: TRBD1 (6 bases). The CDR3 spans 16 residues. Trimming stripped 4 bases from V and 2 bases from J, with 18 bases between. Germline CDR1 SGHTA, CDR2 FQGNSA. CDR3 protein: CASSSLRQVVTYEQYF. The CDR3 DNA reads TGTGCCAGCAGCTCCCTACGACAGGTGGTTACCTACGAGCAGTACTTC.

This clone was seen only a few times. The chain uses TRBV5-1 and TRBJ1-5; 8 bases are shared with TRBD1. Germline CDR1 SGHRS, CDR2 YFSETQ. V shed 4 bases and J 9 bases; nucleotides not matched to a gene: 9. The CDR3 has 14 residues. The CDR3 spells CASSPDGQGRPQHF. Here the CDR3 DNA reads TGCGCCAGCAGCCCGGATGGACAGGGTCGGCCCCAGCATTTT.

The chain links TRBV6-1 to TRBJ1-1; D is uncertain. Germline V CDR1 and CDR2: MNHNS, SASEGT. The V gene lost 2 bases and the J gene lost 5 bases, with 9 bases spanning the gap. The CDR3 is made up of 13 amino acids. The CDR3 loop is CASSERVGTEAFF. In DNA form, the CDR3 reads TGTGCCAGCAGTGAAAGAGTAGGAACTGAAGCTTTCTTT.

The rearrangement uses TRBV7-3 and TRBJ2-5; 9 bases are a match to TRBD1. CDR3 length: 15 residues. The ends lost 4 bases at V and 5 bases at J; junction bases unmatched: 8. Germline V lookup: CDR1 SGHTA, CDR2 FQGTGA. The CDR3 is CASSSGTGLRETQYF. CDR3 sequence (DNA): TGTGCCAGCAGCTCGGGGACAGGGTTAAGGGAGACCCAGTACTTC.

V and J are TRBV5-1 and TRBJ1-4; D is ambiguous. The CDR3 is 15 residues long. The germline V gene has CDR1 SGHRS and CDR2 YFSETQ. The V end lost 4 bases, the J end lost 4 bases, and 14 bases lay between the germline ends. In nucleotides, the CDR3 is TGCGCCAGCAGCCTGACGACGGGAAGTAATGAAAAACTGTTTTTT. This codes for CASSLTTGSNEKLFF.